What follows are 21 T cell receptor beta chains derived from one specimen sequenced in a study of OX40 agonist ivuxolimab in advanced cancers. Assay used: immunoSEQ multiplex PCR; TCRdb lists only in-frame clones, some missing. The sample holds roughly 70,000 clones, about 80% seen once. The source was CD4+ or CD8+ T cells sorted from blood, collected in a trial of the OX40 agonist ivuxolimab. The receptors derive from an adult with an advanced solid tumor such as melanoma, head and neck, liver or kidney cancer.

The chain has TRBV11-1 and TRBJ2-1, with TRBD1 identical over 7 bases. The germline gives CDR1 SGHAT, CDR2 FQDESV (reference sequence). The CDR3 extends over 13 amino acids. The junction had 3 bases not matched to a gene; V was cut back by 5 bases and J by 5 bases. CDR3 nucleotide sequence: TGTGCCAGCAGCCTGGGACAGAACAATGAGCAGTTCTTC. Translating gives CASSLGQNNEQFF.

This clone has a single count. The rearrangement links TRBV27 to TRBJ1-2; D possibly corresponds to TRBD1 (5 bases). The CDR3 has 13 amino acids. Germline V gene sequence: CDR1 MNHEY, CDR2 SMNVEV (reference sequence). V lost 10 bases to trimming and J lost 1 base, with 13 bases between them. Here the CDR3 reads CATPRGINYGYTF. The DNA for the CDR3 is TGTGCCACCCCCCGGGGGATTAACTATGGCTACACCTTC.

This clone was seen just once. The V gene is TRBV6-5, the J gene TRBJ2-7; the match to TRBD1 covers 8 bases. The CDR3 loop spans 13 amino acids. The V and J ends lost 8 bases and 6 bases, in that order; junction bases with no gene match: 9. Germline V gives CDR1 MNHEY, CDR2 SVGAGI. In DNA form, the CDR3 reads TGTGCCAGCCACAGGGGGGATTTGGGCGAGCAGTACTTC. Protein product: CASHRGDLGEQYF.

The rearrangement uses TRBV5-1 and TRBJ2-7, with 10 bases aligning to TRBD2. This CDR3 has 17 residues. Germline loops: CDR1 SGHRS, CDR2 YFSETQ. Losses at the gene ends were 4 bases for V and 1 base for J; bases not matched to a gene: 11. The DNA of the CDR3 is TGCGCCAGCAGCCGTGGGACTAGCGCGAGGGGATCCTACGAGCAGTACTTC. This codes for CASSRGTSARGSYEQYF.

The J gene is TRBJ2-1, the V gene TRBV7-9; tentatively, D is TRBD2 (6 bases). V shed 3 bases and J shed 2 bases, with 11 bases lying between them. Looked up from germline, CDR1 is SEHNR and CDR2 is FQNEAQ (reference sequence). The length of the CDR3 is 15 residues. DNA of the CDR3: TGTGCCAGCAGCTTTTCGGGGGACCCCTACAATGAGCAGTTCTTC. This codes for CASSFSGDPYNEQFF.

Regarding this clone: Other DNA sequences within the sample encode an identical CDR3. The chain is built from TRBV6-5 and TRBJ1-1; D is uncertain. V was pared by 6 bases and J by 0 bases, with 11 bases between. CDR1 and CDR2 from the germline V gene are MNHEY and SVGAGI. The CDR3 is 14 amino acids. CDR3 in amino acids: CASRKQRVNTEAFF. For the CDR3, the DNA is TGTGCCAGCAGGAAGCAGAGGGTGAACACTGAAGCTTTCTTT.

The rearrangement joins TRBV4-3 to TRBJ2-1; possibly TRBD1 for D (7 bases). This CDR3 has 14 amino acids. The germline V and J ends were trimmed by 4 bases and 9 bases, with 16 bases remaining between them. Germline assignment: CDR1 LGHNA and CDR2 YSLEER. Here the CDR3 DNA reads TGCGCCAGCAGCCTAAGACTAGAGGGGGCTGAGCAGTTCTTC. This codes for CASSLRLEGAEQFF.

The chain is built from TRBV6-5 and TRBJ1-6; D unclear. V was clipped by 6 bases and J by 5 bases, with 14 bases between them. The length of the CDR3 is 15 residues. CDR1 and CDR2 (germline): MNHEY, SVGAGI. CDR3 in DNA: TGTGCCAGCAGCCCCACGTGGGAGAATAATTCACCCCTCCACTTT. Protein sequence: CASSPTWENNSPLHF.

This clone was found a few times. V usage is TRBV7-2 and J usage is TRBJ2-7; 12 bases line up with TRBD2. V trimming: 2 bases; J trimming: 7 bases; junction bases outside the gene matches: 6. This CDR3 contains 15 residues. CDR1 is SGHTA and CDR2 is FQGNSA in the germline V gene. This chain's CDR3 is CASSLSPSGGVEQYF. DNA for the CDR3: TGTGCCAGCAGCTTATCCCCTAGCGGGGGGGTTGAGCAGTACTTC.

V and J are TRBV12-2 and TRBJ2-5; TRBD1, the table's D call, was not compared with the DNA. TRBV12-2 counts as a pseudogene. The CDR3 extends over 13 amino acids. CDR3 sequence: CASRRDRGETQYF. CDR3 bases: TGTGCAAGTCGCCGTGACAGGGGTGAGACCCAGTACTTC.

This clone was counted between two and nine times. The V call is TRBV11-3, the J call TRBJ2-5, with 7 bases fitting TRBD1. V lost 4 bases to trimming and J lost 4 bases; unmatched junction nucleotides: 6. CDR1 and CDR2 from the germline V gene are SGHNT and YENEEA. The CDR3 is 14 residues long. CDR3: CASSSDRDIETQYF. CDR3 DNA sequence: TGTGCCAGCAGCTCCGACAGGGACATAGAGACCCAGTACTTC.

Details on this clone: Its ends do not fully match the called genes, so a read error is possible. Within the sample, other DNA sequences also encode this same CDR3. This chain uses TRBV6-5 with TRBJ2-7; D possibly matches TRBD1 or TRBD2 (5 bases each). The germline gives CDR1 MNHEY, CDR2 SVGAGI. The CDR3 extends over 13 amino acids. This chain's CDR3 is CASSYSRGHEQYF. The CDR3 DNA sequence: TGCGCCAGCAGTTACTCGAGGGGCCACGAGCAGTACTTC.

V gene TRBV5-1 combines with J gene TRBJ2-3; 10 positions agree with TRBD2. Germline-derived CDR1 and CDR2 are SGHRS and YFSETQ. The CDR3 is 14 amino acids. J gave up 5 bases and V 2 bases, and 2 bases lay outside the gene matches. The CDR3 reads CASSLAGGQDTQYF. The CDR3 DNA follows: TGCGCCAGCAGCTTAGCGGGGGGGCAAGATACGCAGTATTTT. Using reference TRBV5-1 and TRBJ2-3 for the parts outside the CDR3, the full variable domain is KAGVTQTPRYLIKTRGQQVTLSCSPISGHRSVSWYQQTPGQGLQFLFEYFSETQRNKGNFPGRFSGRQFSNSRSEMNVSTLELGDSALYLCASSLAGGQDTQYFGPGTRLTVL.

The chain uses TRBV5-1 and TRBJ2-4, with TRBD2 as a possible D gene (5 bases). The CDR3 consists of 13 residues. Germline V lookup: CDR1 SGHRS, CDR2 YFSETQ. Trimming stripped 0 bases from V and 7 bases from J, with 8 bases between. The CDR3 nucleotides read TGCGCCAGCAGCTTGGGGGGAGAGAACATTCAGTACTTC. Protein sequence: CASSLGGENIQYF.

The gene calls are TRBV11-1 and TRBJ2-2; 15 bases fit TRBD2. V shed 3 bases, J shed 2 bases, and the junction held 1 base outside the gene matches. This CDR3 spans 17 amino acids. Germline-derived CDR1 and CDR2 are SGHAT and FQDESV (reference sequence). The CDR3 sequence is CASSLGLAGGNTGELFF. In DNA form, the CDR3 reads TGTGCCAGCAGCTTGGGACTAGCGGGAGGAAACACCGGGGAGCTGTTTTTT.

This chain uses TRBV5-4 with TRBJ2-3; 10 positions agree with TRBD2. Germline V gene sequence: CDR1 SGHNT, CDR2 YYREEE (reference sequence). Trimming cost V 2 bases and J 5 bases; bases outside gene matches: 8. The CDR3 spans 16 residues. This CDR3 reads CASSLKRGGQIDTQYF. The CDR3 coding sequence is TGTGCCAGCAGCTTAAAGCGGGGGGGCCAGATAGATACGCAGTATTTT.

This clone appeared once. This chain connects TRBV10-2 to TRBJ2-7; 8 nucleotides agree with TRBD1. The CDR3 has 13 residues. V gave up 10 bases and J gave up 0 bases; unmatched junction bases: 5. Germline CDR1 is WSHSY and CDR2 is SAAADI. The CDR3 loop is CATTDRASYEQYF. The CDR3 DNA reads TGCGCCACCACGGACAGGGCCTCCTACGAGCAGTACTTC.

Here the CDR3 reads CAWSGRGDKETQYF. In nucleotides, the CDR3 is TGTGCCTGGAGTGGCAGGGGGGACAAAGAGACCCAGTACTTC. V usage is TRBV30 and J usage is TRBJ2-5; a possible D gene is TRBD1 (7 bases). Germline CDR1 reads GTSNPN; CDR2 reads SVGIG (reference sequence). Trimming cost V 1 base and J 3 bases, with 12 bases left between them. This CDR3 has 14 residues.

The genes are TRBV2 and TRBJ2-3; D unresolved. From germline, CDR1 is SNHLY and CDR2 FYNNEI. The CDR3 runs 14 residues. The V gene lost 7 bases and the J gene lost 6 bases, with 17 bases spanning the gap. The CDR3 bases are TGTGCCAGCACAGGCCTTCAGGTTACGGATACGCAGTATTTT. It codes for CASTGLQVTDTQYF.

J is TRBJ2-3 and V is TRBV5-1; 10 bases are shared with TRBD1. Germline assignment: CDR1 SGHRS and CDR2 YFSETQ. J gave up 6 bases and V 4 bases, and 14 bases lay outside the gene matches. The CDR3 is 17 residues long. Written as DNA, the CDR3 is TGCGCCAGCAGCACCACCAGACAGGGGGCCGGTACGGATACGCAGTATTTT. Translation gives CASSTTRQGAGTDTQYF. The full variable domain, in which reference TRBV5-1 and TRBJ2-3 provide the parts outside the CDR3, is KAGVTQTPRYLIKTRGQQVTLSCSPISGHRSVSWYQQTPGQGLQFLFEYFSETQRNKGNFPGRFSGRQFSNSRSEMNVSTLELGDSALYLCASSTTRQGAGTDTQYFGPGTRLTVL.

The V gene is TRBV7-3, the J gene TRBJ2-7; 9 bases fit TRBD1. Per the germline V gene, CDR1 is SGHTA and CDR2 is FQGTGA. J was trimmed by 6 bases and V by 5 bases; bases with no gene match: 5. This CDR3 is 13 amino acids long. The CDR3 sequence: CASSRTGEGEQYF. The CDR3 DNA sequence: TGTGCCAGCAGCAGGACAGGGGAAGGCGAGCAGTACTTC.